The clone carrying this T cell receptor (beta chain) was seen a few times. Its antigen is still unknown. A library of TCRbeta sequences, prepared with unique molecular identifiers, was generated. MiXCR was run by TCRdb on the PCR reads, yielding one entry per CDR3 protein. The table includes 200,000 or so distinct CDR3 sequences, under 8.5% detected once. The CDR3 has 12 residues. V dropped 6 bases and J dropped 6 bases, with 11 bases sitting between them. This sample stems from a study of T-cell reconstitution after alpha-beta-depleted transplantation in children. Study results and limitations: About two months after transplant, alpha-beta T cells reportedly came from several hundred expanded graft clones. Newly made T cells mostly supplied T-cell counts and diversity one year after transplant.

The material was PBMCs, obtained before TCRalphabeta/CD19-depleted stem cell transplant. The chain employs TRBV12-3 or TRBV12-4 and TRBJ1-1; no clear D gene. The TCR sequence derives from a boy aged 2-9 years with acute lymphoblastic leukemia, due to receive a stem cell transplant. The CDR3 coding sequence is TGTGCCAGCAGCCTTGTGTACTCTGAAGCTTTCTTT. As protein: CASSLVYSEAFF.